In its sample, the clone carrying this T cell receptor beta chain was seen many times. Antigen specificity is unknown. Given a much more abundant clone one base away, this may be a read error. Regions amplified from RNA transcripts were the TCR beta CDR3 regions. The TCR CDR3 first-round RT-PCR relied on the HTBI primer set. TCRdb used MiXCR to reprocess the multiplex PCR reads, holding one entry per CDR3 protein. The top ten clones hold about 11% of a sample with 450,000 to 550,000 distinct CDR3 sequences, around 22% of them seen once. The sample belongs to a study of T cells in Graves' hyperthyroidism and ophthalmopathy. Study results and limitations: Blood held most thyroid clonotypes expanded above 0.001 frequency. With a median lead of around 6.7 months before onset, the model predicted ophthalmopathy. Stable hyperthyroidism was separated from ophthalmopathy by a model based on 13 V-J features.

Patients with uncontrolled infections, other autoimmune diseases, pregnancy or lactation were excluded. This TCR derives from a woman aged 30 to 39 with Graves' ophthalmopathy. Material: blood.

CDR3 in DNA: TGTGCCAGCCGGGCGAGGTACACTGAAGCTTTCTTT. This translates into CASRARYTEAFF. J is TRBJ1-1 and V is TRBV6-1; no reliable D call. Germline V lookup: CDR1 MNHNS, CDR2 SASEGT. The ends were cut back, 8 bases at V and 3 bases at J, with 10 bases in the middle. The CDR3 is made up of 12 amino acids.